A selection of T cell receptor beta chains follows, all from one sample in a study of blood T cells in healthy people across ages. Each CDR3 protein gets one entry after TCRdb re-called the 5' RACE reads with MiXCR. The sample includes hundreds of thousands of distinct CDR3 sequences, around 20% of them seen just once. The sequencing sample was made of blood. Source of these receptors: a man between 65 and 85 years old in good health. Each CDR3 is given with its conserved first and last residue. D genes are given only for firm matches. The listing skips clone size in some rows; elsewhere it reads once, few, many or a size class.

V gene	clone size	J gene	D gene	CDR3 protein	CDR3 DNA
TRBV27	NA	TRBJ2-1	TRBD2	CASSWGGSNRNEQFF	TGTGCCAGCAGCTGGGGCGGGAGTAATCGCAATGAGCAGTTCTTC
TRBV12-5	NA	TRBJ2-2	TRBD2	CASGPGTKNTGELFF	TGTGCTAGTGGTCCCGGGACTAAGAACACCGGGGAGCTGTTTTTT
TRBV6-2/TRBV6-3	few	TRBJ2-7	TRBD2	CASSRSGSLHYEQYF	TGTGCCAGCAGTCGTAGCGGGAGCCTACATTACGAGCAGTACTTC
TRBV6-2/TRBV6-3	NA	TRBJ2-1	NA	CASSYSGWPGDEQFF	TGTGCCAGCAGTTACTCGGGCTGGCCAGGGGATGAGCAGTTCTTC
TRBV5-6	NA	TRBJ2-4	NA	CASSPAAAKNIQYF	TGTGCCAGCAGCCCCGCGGCGGCCAAAAACATTCAGTACTTC
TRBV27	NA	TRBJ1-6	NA	CASSWDGDNSPLHF	TGTGCCAGCAGTTGGGACGGGGACAATTCACCCCTCCACTTT
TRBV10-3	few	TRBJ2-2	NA	CAVSDLGRTYTGELFF	TGTGCCGTCAGTGACCTCGGACGGACCTATACCGGGGAGCTGTTTTTT
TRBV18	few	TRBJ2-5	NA	CASSPERGYQETQYF	TGTGCCAGCTCACCAGAGAGGGGCTACCAAGAGACCCAGTACTTC
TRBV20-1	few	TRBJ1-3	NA	CSAREGSGNTIYF	TGCAGTGCTAGAGAGGGCTCTGGAAACACCATATATTTT
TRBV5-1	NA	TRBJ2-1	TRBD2	CASSPSGGLYNEQFF	TGCGCCAGCAGCCCTAGCGGGGGCTTATACAATGAGCAGTTCTTC
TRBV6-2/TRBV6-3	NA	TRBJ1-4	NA	CASSYSRQTREKLFF	TGTGCCAGCAGTTACAGTCGTCAGACTCGTGAAAAACTGTTTTTT
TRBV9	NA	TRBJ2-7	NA	CASSVDHSSYEQYF	TGTGCCAGCAGCGTAGATCACAGCTCCTACGAGCAGTACTTC
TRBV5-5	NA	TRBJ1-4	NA	CASSLVAGLGEKLFF	TGTGCCAGCAGCTTGGTGGCGGGCTTAGGTGAAAAACTGTTTTTT
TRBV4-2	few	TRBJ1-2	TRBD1	CASSQGLNRGLYYGYTF	TGTGCCAGCAGCCAAGGCCTCAACAGGGGGCTTTACTATGGCTACACCTTC
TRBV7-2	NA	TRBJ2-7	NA	CASSLNTGDVYEQYF	TGTGCCAGCAGCTTAAATACAGGAGACGTCTACGAGCAGTACTTC
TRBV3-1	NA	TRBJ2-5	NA	CASSQDLWGLGTQYF	TGTGCCAGCAGCCAAGACCTCTGGGGGCTGGGGACCCAGTACTTC
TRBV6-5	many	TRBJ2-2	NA	CASRRQLNTGELFF	TGTGCCAGCAGGCGACAGCTAAACACCGGGGAGCTGTTTTTT
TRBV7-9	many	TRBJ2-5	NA	CASSLGRQETQYF	TGTGCCAGCAGCTTGGGCAGACAAGAGACCCAGTACTTC
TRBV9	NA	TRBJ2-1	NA	CASSVAARNEQFF	TGTGCCAGCAGCGTAGCGGCGAGGAATGAGCAGTTCTTC
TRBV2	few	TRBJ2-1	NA	CASSATGNEQFF	TGTGCCAGCAGTGCGACGGGCAATGAGCAGTTCTTC
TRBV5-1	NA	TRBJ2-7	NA	CASSLLSGTLSSYEQYF	TGCGCCAGCAGCTTGTTGTCAGGGACCCTTAGCTCCTACGAGCAGTACTTC
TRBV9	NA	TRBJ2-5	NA	CASSAYDRETQYF	TGTGCCAGCAGCGCCTATGACCGAGAGACCCAGTACTTC
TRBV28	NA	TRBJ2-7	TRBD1	CASSSTGQGIHYEQYF	TGTGCCAGCAGTTCCACGGGACAGGGAATCCACTACGAGCAGTACTTC
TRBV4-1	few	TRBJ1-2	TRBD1	CASSPTGVHGYTF	TGCGCCAGCAGCCCAACAGGGGTTCATGGCTACACCTTC